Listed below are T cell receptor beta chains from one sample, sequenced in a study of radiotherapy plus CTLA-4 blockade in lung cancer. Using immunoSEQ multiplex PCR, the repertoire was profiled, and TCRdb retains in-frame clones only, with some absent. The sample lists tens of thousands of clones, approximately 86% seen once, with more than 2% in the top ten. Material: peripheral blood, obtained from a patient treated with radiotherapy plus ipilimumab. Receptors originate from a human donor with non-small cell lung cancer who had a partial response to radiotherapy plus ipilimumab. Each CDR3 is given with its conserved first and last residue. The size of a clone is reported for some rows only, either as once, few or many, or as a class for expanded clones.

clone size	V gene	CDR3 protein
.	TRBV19	CASSPRDREAFF
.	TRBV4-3	CASSQVGRNSNQPQHF
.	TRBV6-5	CASSYSRGTGMSAFF
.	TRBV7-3	CASSRGGSGAFF
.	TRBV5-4	CASSLAQFKETQYF
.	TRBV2	CAMGSGNRLTGELFF
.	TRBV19	CASNQDTLTDTQYF
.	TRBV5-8	CASSLAVQTSYEETQYF
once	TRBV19	CASSIVGAPNTEAFF
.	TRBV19	CASSVVQGMNTEAFF
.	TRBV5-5	CASSLVQGRTGELFF
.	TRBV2	CASSFTDTQYF
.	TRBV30	CAWGQGLRTEAFF
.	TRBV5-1	CASSLGGGTYNEQFF
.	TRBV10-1	CASSEVTVPYEQYF
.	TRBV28	CASSFRPSARHNEQFF
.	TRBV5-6	CASSPDRARSGNTIYF
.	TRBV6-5	CASNLQGLGYGYTF
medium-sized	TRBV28	CASTSGTQRETQYF
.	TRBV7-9	CASSLAGGGGTYGYTF
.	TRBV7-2	CASSLGTSGLEKLFF
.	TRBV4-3	CASSQGPGGASGYTF
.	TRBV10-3	CAISESKEGSQHF
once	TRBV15	CATSRRLVSGELFF
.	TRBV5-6	CASSWTEVGTEAFF
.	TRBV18	CASSPGGRGPSSYEQYF
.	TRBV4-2	CASSQGTGNYGYTF
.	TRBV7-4	CASSPRAATSGSGYEQYF
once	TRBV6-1	CASSTQPGPQPQHF
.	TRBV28	CASSLRGETGIYGYTF